What follows are 18 T cell receptor beta chains derived from one specimen sequenced in a study of OX40 agonist ivuxolimab in advanced cancers. Measured with immunoSEQ multiplex PCR; TCRdb has only the in-frame clones, and not every one. The sample shows about 84,000 clones, approximately 95% of them seen only once. Sequences were derived from CD4+ or CD8+ T cells sorted from blood, sampled in a trial of the OX40 agonist ivuxolimab. The receptors were gathered from an adult with an advanced solid tumor such as melanoma, head and neck, liver or kidney cancer.

The rearrangement uses TRBV9 and TRBJ2-7; D is uncertain. CDR3 length: 12 amino acids. The germline V gene has CDR1 SGDLS and CDR2 YYNGEE. With 7 bases removed from V and 4 bases from J, the gap between germline ends came to 12 bases. CDR3 protein: CASADDGYEQYF. DNA of the CDR3: TGTGCCAGCGCCGACGACGGGTACGAGCAGTACTTC.

This sequence joins TRBV4-3 and TRBJ2-2, with 7 bases fitting TRBD2. CDR1 LGHNA and CDR2 YSLEER come from the germline V gene. Germline trimming cut 2 bases from V and 7 bases from J; bases unmatched to any gene: 4. This CDR3 has 14 residues. The DNA of the CDR3 is TGCGCCAGCAGCCAAAGCGGGAACGGCGGGGAGCTGTTTTTT. Its protein product is CASSQSGNGGELFF.

This clone was detected a few times. A junction end diverges from the germline sequence, so it may reflect a read error. J is TRBJ2-7 and V is TRBV4-3; TRBD2 aligns across 8 bases. The CDR3 contains 15 residues. Germline V gene lookup returns CDR1 LGHNA and CDR2 YSLEER. CDR3 coding DNA: TGCGCCAGCAGCCAAGCCGGGAGGGCCTCCCACGAGCAGTACTTC. Its protein is CASSQAGRASHEQYF.

V is TRBV4-3 and J is TRBJ2-3; 7 nucleotides line up with TRBD2. V gave up 3 bases and J gave up 2 bases; unmatched junction bases: 8. The germline CDR1 and CDR2 sequences are LGHNA and YSLEER. The CDR3 runs to 16 residues. The CDR3 loop reads CASSHSPGLDTDTQYF. The DNA for the CDR3 is TGCGCCAGCAGCCATTCCCCTGGACTAGACACAGATACGCAGTATTTT.

The V call is TRBV4-3, the J call TRBJ1-1; D not resolved. Trimming removed 0 bases from V and 5 bases from J, with 10 bases in between. The CDR3 is 14 amino acids. The germline CDR1 and CDR2 sequences are LGHNA and YSLEER. The CDR3 reads CASSQDSGETEAFF. In DNA form, the CDR3 reads TGCGCCAGCAGCCAAGATTCCGGTGAGACTGAAGCTTTCTTT.

V gene TRBV7-8 combines with J gene TRBJ2-2; D is perhaps TRBD2 (8 bases). CDR3 length: 15 amino acids. Trimming removed 5 bases from V and 6 bases from J, with 16 bases in between. Per germline, CDR1 SGHVS and CDR2 FQNEAQ. The CDR3 protein is CASSPGGGAAGELFF. Here the CDR3 DNA reads TGTGCCAGCAGCCCGGGAGGGGGCGCAGCCGGGGAGCTGTTTTTT.

CDR3 nucleotide sequence: TGTGCCAGCAGTTTAATCCGGGGGACCTACTCTGGAAACACCATATATTTT. It codes for CASSLIRGTYSGNTIYF. The chain links TRBV28 to TRBJ1-3; possibly TRBD1 for D (5 bases). Germline values: CDR1 MDHEN, CDR2 SYDVKM. This CDR3 has 17 residues. Trimming shortened V by 2 bases and J by 0 bases, and 14 bases separated the two germline ends.

A note on this clone: The junction differs from germline at one of its ends, possibly a read error. CDR3: CASTPGLATGELFF. Here the CDR3 DNA reads TGTGCTAGCACCCCAGGGTTGGCCACCGGGGAGCTGTTTTTT. The V and J genes are TRBV7-7 and TRBJ2-2; D perhaps matches TRBD1 (5 bases). Germline CDR1 reads SSHAT; CDR2 reads FNYEAQ (reference sequence). This CDR3 spans 14 amino acids.

The chain links TRBV9 to TRBJ2-3; no clear D. This CDR3 has 17 residues. V lost 1 base to trimming and J lost 3 bases, with 18 bases between them. Germline assignment: CDR1 SGDLS and CDR2 YYNGEE. CDR3 amino acids: CASSVTAVEVSTDTQYF. For the CDR3, the DNA is TGTGCCAGCAGCGTAACTGCGGTCGAAGTTTCTACAGATACGCAGTATTTT.

J is TRBJ2-7 and V is TRBV27, with TRBD2 matching 7 bases. Germline CDR1 MNHEY, CDR2 SMNVEV (reference sequence). The CDR3 contains 18 residues. The junction had 18 bases not matched to a gene; V was cut back by 5 bases and J by 2 bases. The CDR3 loop reads CASSAAQPWEGPTYEQYF. CDR3 coding DNA: TGTGCCAGCAGTGCAGCCCAACCCTGGGAGGGGCCAACCTACGAGCAGTACTTC.

Note on this clone: One end of the junction does not line up with germline, which may come from a read error. The chain links TRBV9 to TRBJ2-1; 7 positions match TRBD2. The germline V gene encodes CDR1 SGDLS and CDR2 YYNGEE. The CDR3 extends over 15 amino acids. The CDR3 bases are TGTGCCAGCGGCGTAGGGCGGGAGCCACACAATGAGCAGTTCTTC. This translates into CASGVGREPHNEQFF.

The genes are TRBV11-2 and TRBJ2-7; 7 nucleotides agree with TRBD2. CDR3 size: 12 residues. J was trimmed by 3 bases and V by 4 bases; bases with no gene match: 0. Germline CDR1 SGHAT, CDR2 FQNNGV. The CDR3 loop reads CASSSGGYEQYF. The CDR3 DNA follows: TGTGCCAGCAGCTCGGGGGGCTACGAGCAGTACTTC. The whole variable domain, filled in from reference TRBV11-2 and TRBJ2-7, reads EAGVAQSPRYKIIEKRQSVAFWCNPISGHATLYWYQQILGQGPKLLIQFQNNGVVDDSQLPKDRFSAERLKGVDSTLKIQPAKLEDSAVYLCASSSGGYEQYFGPGTRLTVT.

CDR3 sequence: CASSSLGAGEAFF. CDR3 sequence (DNA): TGTGCCAGCAGCTCTCTGGGGGCGGGTGAAGCTTTCTTT. This chain joins TRBV13 and TRBJ1-1, with D possibly TRBD1 on 6 matching bases. Germline V lookup: CDR1 PRHDT, CDR2 FYEKMQ (reference sequence). Trimming removed 4 bases at V and 7 bases at J, with 13 bases between. This CDR3 region has 13 residues.

V and J are TRBV27 and TRBJ2-7, with D perhaps matching TRBD2 (5 bases). In germline, CDR1 is MNHEY, CDR2 SMNVEV (reference sequence). V lost 4 bases and J 4 bases, leaving 11 bases between the germline ends. This CDR3 has 13 amino acids. CDR3 protein: CASSWGEKYEQYF. For the CDR3, the DNA is TGTGCCAGCAGTTGGGGAGAAAAGTACGAGCAGTACTTC.

The chain has TRBV2 and TRBJ2-7; TRBD1 aligns across 8 bases. V lost 3 bases, J lost 6 bases, and 10 bases stayed unmatched. The CDR3 totals 15 residues. Germline lookup yields CDR1 SNHLY and CDR2 FYNNEI. The chain's CDR3 is CASSDRDRGRSEQYF. In DNA form, the CDR3 reads TGTGCCAGCAGTGATCGAGACAGGGGTCGTTCCGAGCAGTACTTC.

This clone was found once. The chain has TRBV2 and TRBJ2-7; D may be TRBD1 or TRBD2 (5 bases each). Trimming took off 7 bases at V and 7 bases at J, with 17 bases between the two ends. Germline values: CDR1 SNHLY, CDR2 FYNNEI. The CDR3 totals 13 residues. The DNA for the CDR3 is TGTGCCAGCAACTTGGGACCCTTGGGGGAGCAGTACTTC. It specifies CASNLGPLGEQYF.

The chain joins TRBV4-2 to TRBJ2-1, with a weak D call TRBD2 (6 bases). The CDR3 is 14 residues long. V lost 4 bases and J 7 bases, leaving 14 bases between the germline ends. Germline V lookup: CDR1 LGHNA, CDR2 YNFKEQ. As DNA, the CDR3 is TGTGCCAGCAGCCTTGAGCGGGTAGGTAATGAGCAGTTCTTC. Translating it yields CASSLERVGNEQFF.

The V call is TRBV27, the J call TRBJ2-5; 11 bases match TRBD2. The CDR3 is 17 amino acids. Germline V gene data show CDR1 as MNHEY and CDR2 as SMNVEV (reference sequence). The V gene end was trimmed by 1 base and the J gene end by 4 bases; junction bases not matched to a gene: 8. The CDR3 here is CASSLYPSGTSGETQYF. CDR3 bases: TGTGCCAGCAGTTTATACCCCTCCGGGACTAGCGGAGAGACCCAGTACTTC.